The rows below give T cell receptor beta chains drawn from one sample of a study of blood T cell repertoires in COVID-19. Only in-frame clones appear in the TCRdb table, and some are missing; sequencing was by immunoSEQ multiplex PCR. This sample has about 50,000 clones, with 70% to 85% found just once. The sequencing sample was made of PBMCs or T cells enriched from blood (not recorded which). The source is a woman between 50 and 59 years old with acute COVID-19. Each CDR3 is given with its conserved first and last residue. A D gene is named only where the DNA matches it firmly. Clone size is shown for a subset of rows, as once, few, many or a class of expanded clone.

j_call	v_call	clone_size	d_call	cdr3_aa	cdr3_nt
TRBJ1-2	TRBV25-1	-	-	CASKGGPTNYGYTF	TGTGCCAGCAAGGGGGGGCCTACGAACTATGGCTACACCTTC
TRBJ2-7	TRBV6-5	-	TRBD1	CASNPTTGGAYEQYF	TGTGCCAGCAACCCAACGACAGGGGGGGCCTACGAGCAGTACTTC
TRBJ2-7	TRBV27	-	-	CASSFQGSSYEQYF	TGTGCCAGCAGTTTCCAGGGAAGCTCCTACGAGCAGTACTTC
TRBJ2-3	TRBV5-6	-	-	CASRSPSDTQYF	TGTGCCAGCAGATCCCCGTCTGATACGCAGTATTTT
TRBJ2-5	TRBV5-4	once	-	CASSLWAVKETQYF	TGTGCCAGCAGCTTGTGGGCAGTTAAAGAGACCCAGTACTTC
TRBJ2-2	TRBV3-1/TRBV3-2	once	TRBD1	CASSNPGTGPTGELFF	TGTGCCAGCAGTAATCCCGGGACAGGGCCCACCGGGGAGCTGTTTTTT
TRBJ2-3	TRBV10-3	-	TRBD1	CATRTGVYTDTQYF	TGTGCCACCCGGACAGGGGTATACACAGATACGCAGTATTTT
TRBJ2-7	TRBV28	-	TRBD2	CASSLYQPTSGGAYHEQYF	TGTGCCAGCAGTTTATACCAACCGACTAGCGGGGGGGCGTACCACGAGCAGTACTTC
TRBJ2-1	TRBV27	-	-	CASRPRGADYNEQFF	TGTGCCAGCAGGCCCCGGGGGGCAGACTACAATGAGCAGTTCTTC
TRBJ1-5	TRBV2	-	-	CASSDGLWTKVHSNQPQHF	TGTGCCAGCAGTGATGGACTCTGGACCAAGGTTCATAGCAATCAGCCCCAGCATTTT
TRBJ2-6	TRBV2	-	-	CASSVRGSGANVLTF	TGTGCCAGCAGTGTCCGGGGCTCTGGGGCCAACGTCCTGACTTTC
TRBJ2-7	TRBV7-8	-	-	CASSLGGGPYEQYF	TGTGCCAGCAGCTTAGGCGGGGGCCCCTACGAGCAGTACTTC
TRBJ2-3	TRBV7-3	once	TRBD2	CASSLLAGKRDTQYF	TGTGCCAGCAGCTTACTAGCGGGGAAGAGGGATACGCAGTATTTT
TRBJ2-7	TRBV2	-	TRBD1	CASRPPGGRIHEQYF	TGTGCCAGCAGGCCTCCAGGGGGTAGAATACACGAGCAGTATTTC
TRBJ1-1	TRBV7-2	-	TRBD1	CASSLAGGQGAEAFF	TGTGCCAGCAGCCTTGCCGGCGGACAGGGTGCTGAAGCTTTCTTT
TRBJ1-1	TRBV9	-	-	CASSGGLGNTEAFF	TGTGCCAGCAGCGGGGGACTCGGGAACACTGAAGCTTTCTTT
TRBJ1-2	TRBV19	-	-	CASSLGQSNYGYTF	TGTGCCAGTAGTCTCGGACAGTCTAACTATGGCTACACCTTC
TRBJ1-4	TRBV5-1	-	-	CASSLSTARGEKLFF	TGCGCCAGCAGCCTCTCCACGGCGCGCGGTGAAAAACTGTTTTTT
TRBJ1-6	TRBV7-9	-	TRBD1	CASSPGTGALESPLHF	TGTGCCAGCAGCCCCGGTACAGGGGCGTTAGAATCACCCCTCCACTTT
TRBJ1-1	TRBV21-1	-	-	CASSNGRGGTEAFF	TGTGCCAGCAGCAATGGAAGGGGAGGCACTGAAGCTTTCTTT
TRBJ1-5	TRBV29-1	-	TRBD1	CSVRDSPNQPQHF	TGCAGCGTTCGGGACAGCCCCAATCAGCCCCAGCATTTT
TRBJ2-7	TRBV19	-	TRBD2	CASSKGLSGGFYEQYF	TGTGCCAGTAGTAAGGGGCTTAGCGGGGGATTCTACGAGCAGTACTTC
TRBJ2-3	TRBV5-1	-	TRBD1	CASSFTGTGTWDTQYF	TGCGCCAGCAGTTTTACCGGGACAGGGACGTGGGATACGCAGTATTTT
TRBJ1-4	TRBV7-9	-	-	CASSTQKLRATNEKLFF	TGTGCCAGCAGCACCCAGAAGTTGAGGGCAACTAATGAAAAACTGTTTTTT
TRBJ2-5	TRBV7-9	few	-	CASSRAMGLETQYF	TGTGCCAGCAGCCGCGCCATGGGGCTGGAGACCCAGTACTTC
TRBJ2-7	TRBV7-8	few	TRBD2	CASSFLAGAPREQYF	TGTGCCAGCAGCTTCCTAGCGGGGGCCCCTAGAGAGCAGTACTTC
TRBJ1-1	TRBV3-1/TRBV3-2	-	-	CASSQDGVWNTEAFF	TGTGCCAGCAGCCAAGATGGAGTCTGGAACACTGAAGCTTTCTTT
TRBJ1-4	TRBV27	-	-	CASSLGRGLEKLFF	TGTGCCAGCAGTTTGGGCAGGGGTTTGGAAAAACTGTTTTTT
TRBJ2-2	TRBV2	-	TRBD2	CASSILAGETGELFF	TGTGCCAGCAGTATATTAGCGGGGGAAACCGGGGAGCTGTTTTTT
TRBJ2-2	TRBV27	few	TRBD1	CASSRPTGDYTGELFF	TGTGCCAGCAGTCGACCGACAGGGGATTACACCGGGGAGCTGTTTTTT
TRBJ2-2	TRBV6-5	-	TRBD1	CASRQGANTGELFF	TGTGCCAGCCGACAGGGGGCGAACACCGGGGAGCTGTTTTTT
TRBJ2-1	TRBV29-1	-	-	CSGLSQGGEQFF	TGCAGCGGATTATCACAGGGTGGAGAGCAGTTCTTC
TRBJ2-5	TRBV21-1	-	-	CASSKKGLAGAPEETQYF	TGTGCCAGCAGCAAGAAAGGACTAGCGGGGGCCCCGGAAGAGACCCAGTACTTC